This T cell receptor (beta chain) was retrieved from a study of T cell responses to AZD1222 COVID-19 vaccine. Regarding this clone: The target antigen is unknown.

TCRdb's table, derived via immunoSEQ multiplex PCR, lists solely in-frame clones and lacks some. The sample contains 150,000 to 200,000 clones, 94% of which appear only once. Notes on the study in general: Donors, mostly white British, included more females; clonal diversity was possibly underestimated.

The starting material was peripheral blood, obtained 28 days after the second AZD1222 dose. This receptor was taken from an adult who received the AZD1222 COVID-19 vaccine.

The CDR3 DNA reads TGTGCTAGTGGTTTGTCAGCACAGAGTGCTTTCTTT. Its translation is CASGLSAQSAFF. The chain joins TRBV12-5 to TRBJ1-1; D not resolved. The CDR3 has 12 amino acids. The V end was cut by 2 bases, the J end by 11 bases, with 12 bases between. CDR1 and CDR2 (germline): LGHNT, FRNRAP. Combining the CDR3 with reference TRBV12-5 and TRBJ1-1 gives the whole variable domain DARVTQTPRHKVTEMGQEVTMRCQPILGHNTVFWYRQTMMQGLELLAYFRNRAPLDDSGMPKDRFSAEMPDATLATLKIQPSEPRDSAVYFCASGLSAQSAFFGQGTRLTVV.